Reported below is one T cell receptor beta chain. This clone was seen once. The antigen it binds to is not known. It has no much larger one-base neighbor in the sample; base qualities were not kept. The data derive from a study of blood T cell repertoires in COVID-19 (dated by TCRdb to the early 2020s). Some background on the complete study: The collaborator samples originated in the United States, Italy and Spain and spanned the acute and convalescent phases of COVID-19. The prospective study material was composed of cDNA or gDNA derived from T cells, B-cell-depleted T cells, or PBMCs. Deeply sampled blood TCRbeta repertoires from subjects exposed to, actively infected with, or recovered from COVID-19 were included in the dataset. The repertoires were made available in a free public database intended to serve as a resource for research on the immune response to SARS-CoV-2. Samples came from the ongoing ImmuneRACE study (first 160 participants) plus 1,254 subjects from 6 global collaborators. The sample metadata nearly always contained a de-identified subject ID, COVID-19 status, age in years and sex. HLA class I and class II types, where available, came from metadata supplied by the sample provider rather than from assay-based typing. Results and caveats for the whole study, not just this receptor: Clinical and demographic metadata were provided uncurated, with the amount varying by source and participant.

Collaborating institutions collected whole blood in K2EDTA tubes following their own protocols. For TCRbeta analysis, collaborator samples were shipped as frozen whole blood, as isolated PBMCs, or as DNA extracted from either sample type. TCRbeta CDR3 regions were amplified from genomic DNA using the immunoSEQ Assay, a bias-controlled multiplex PCR. The source study handled its data this way. The number of nucleated cells in each sample was estimated from the amplification of reference gene primers within the assay. To quantify the absolute abundance of each unique TCRbeta CDR3 rearrangement, sequence reads were collapsed and filtered. For each sample, productive Simpson clonality was calculated as the square root of Simpson's diversity index across productive rearrangements. The source is immuneACCESS, and TCRdb retained only in-frame sequences with V and J called. Part of the clones is not carried over; for the studies checked, unresolved V genes explain less than half of this, and the remainder is unexplained. V, J and clone size were drawn from that table, and D and trimming were deduced from the DNA. This sample is represented by about 60,000 clones; around 88% of them were singletons. 4.8% of the sample goes to the ten largest clones.

From a lookup of the germline V gene, CDR1 and CDR2 are KGHSH and LQKENI. The germline ends are 13 bases apart after V is trimmed by 2 bases and J by 2 bases. The CDR3 measures 17 amino acids from cysteine to phenylalanine. Left in the record is the CDR3 DNA by itself, 51 bases read in frame from the first base. The sequenced material came from peripheral blood. This TCR derives from a man between 60 and 75 years old with acute or convalescent COVID-19. The V gene is TRBV18 and the J gene is TRBJ2-6; a confident D gene designation cannot be given. The bases read TGTGCCAGCTCACCATCGGTTATGCTGGCTGGGGCCAACGTCCTGACTTTC. Protein translation: CASSPSVMLAGANVLTF. The entire variable domain, with the stretches around the CDR3 drawn from the reference TRBV18 and TRBJ2-6 proteins, is NAGVMQNPRHLVRRRGQEARLRCSPMKGHSHVYWYRQLPEEGLKFMVYLQKENIIDESGMPKERFSAEFPKEGPSILRIQQVVRGDSAAYFCASSPSVMLAGANVLTFGAGSRLTVL.